The clone carrying this TCR beta chain was found many times. Its matching antigen is unknown. TCRdb called the reads again in MiXCR, with one record for every CDR3 protein. The sample contains almost 300,000 distinct CDR3 sequences, approximately 10% of which appear only once. This entry comes from a study of T cell repertoires in cytomegalovirus infection. Looking at the study overall: Based on public TCR beta signatures, there were indications of CMV infection and of a matching HLA type.

Trimming shortened V by 7 bases and J by 2 bases, and 15 bases separated the two germline ends. CDR1 is MNHEY, CDR2 SMNVEV, per germline (reference sequence). The CDR3 is 14 residues long. The study's findings and limits: Clonotype analysis showed dominance of the ex vivo response by HLA-C-restricted CMV-specific TCR beta clonotypes.

Sequencing was done on a sample of PBMCs. The rearrangement uses TRBV27 and TRBJ2-7, with D perhaps assigned TRBD1 or TRBD2 (5 bases each). The sequence came from a human donor in good health (CMV status not recorded). Some clones in this sample may be carry-over from other donors' samples. The CDR3: CASNPGTAPYEQYF. CDR3 DNA sequence: TGTGCCAGCAACCCCGGGACGGCGCCCTACGAGCAGTACTTC.